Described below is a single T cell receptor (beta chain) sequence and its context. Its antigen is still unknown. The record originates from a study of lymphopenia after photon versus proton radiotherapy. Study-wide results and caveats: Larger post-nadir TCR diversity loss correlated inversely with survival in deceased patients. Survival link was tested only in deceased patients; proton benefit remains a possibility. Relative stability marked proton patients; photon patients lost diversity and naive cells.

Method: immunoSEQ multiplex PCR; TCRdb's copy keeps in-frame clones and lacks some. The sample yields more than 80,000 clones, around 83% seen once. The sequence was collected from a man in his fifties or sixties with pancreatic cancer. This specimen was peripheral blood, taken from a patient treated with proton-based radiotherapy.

The CDR3 loop is CATSREKGAISDEYF. In DNA, the CDR3 is TGTGCCACCAGCAGAGAGAAGGGGGCTATTTCCGATGAGTACTTC. V usage is TRBV15 and J usage is TRBJ2-7; TRBD1 matches 7 bases. Looked up from germline, CDR1 is LNHNV and CDR2 is YYDKDF (reference sequence). CDR3 length: 15 residues. V lost 0 bases, J lost 11 bases, and 13 bases stayed unmatched.